The text below deals with one T cell receptor beta chain. The data stem from a study of blood T cells in healthy people across ages. CDR3 size: 18 residues. The germline gives CDR1 SGHAT, CDR2 FQNNGV. With each sample, at least 6 micrograms of total RNA were extracted. It was with a sample-barcoded 5' primer and a J-beta primer mix that a second PCR of roughly 7 to 12 cycles was run. TCRdb used MiXCR to reprocess the 5' RACE reads, holding one entry per CDR3 protein. The repertoire includes 450,000 to 600,000 distinct CDR3 sequences, around 27% of them detected once, and over 3.5% sits in the top ten. These data were also reused for a study on T cells of mothers and their children.

This rearrangement joins TRBV11-2 to TRBJ2-5, with TRBD2 matching over 12 bases. The DNA end is a closer match to TRBJ2-1, so the J assignment may be wrong. The receptor comes from a boy aged 2 to 10 in good health. The source material was blood. As DNA, the CDR3 is TGTGCCAGCAGCGTTATCAGCACTAGCGGGGGGTCTTACAATGAGCAGTTCTTC. Its translation: CASSVISTSGGSYNEQFF.